What follows is one T cell receptor beta chain and its context. Assay: immunoSEQ multiplex PCR; the TCRdb copy retains only in-frame clones and omits some. Of 180,000 or so clones in the sample, more than 65% were seen once. These data originate in a study of blood T cell repertoires in COVID-19. Study information: Sources were T cells, B-cell-depleted T cells, or PBMCs; the material itself was cDNA or gDNA.

Germline values: CDR1 LNHNV, CDR2 YYDKDF (reference sequence). The CDR3 has 15 amino acids. The germline V and J ends were trimmed by 4 bases and 4 bases, with 16 bases remaining between them. Those who participated ranged in age from about 18 to 95 years and resided in 20 to 25 US areas. The TCR originated in a man in his fifties who had recovered from COVID-19. The chain uses TRBV15 and TRBJ1-2; unclear D gene. Input material: PBMCs or T cells enriched from blood (not recorded which). The CDR3: CATSIPHITGYGYTF. The CDR3 DNA sequence: TGTGCCACCAGCATACCCCATATTACTGGCTATGGCTACACCTTC.